This TCR beta chain came from a study of blood T cell repertoires in COVID-19. Study-wide background: Sample material is recorded as cDNA or gDNA derived from T cells, B-cell-depleted T cells, or PBMCs.

Clones were read by immunoSEQ multiplex PCR, and TCRdb kept only the in-frame ones, dropping some. Here the sample spans some 320,000 clones, approximately 89% being singletons. The V gene lost 5 bases and the J gene lost 0 bases, with 17 bases spanning the gap. The CDR3 is 17 residues long. The germline V gene encodes CDR1 LNHDA and CDR2 SQIVND (reference sequence). The clonotype originates from a woman in her twenties or thirties who had recovered from COVID-19. The gene calls are TRBV19 and TRBJ1-3; D is unresolved. The specimen was PBMCs or T cells enriched from blood (not recorded which). The CDR3 nucleotides read TGTGCCAGTAGTCTGAGGGTTGAGATCGTCTCTGGAAACACCATATATTTT. This codes for CASSLRVEIVSGNTIYF. Drawing the rest from reference TRBV19 and TRBJ1-3, the complete variable domain is DGGITQSPKYLFRKEGQNVTLSCEQNLNHDAMYWYRQDPGQGLRLIYYSQIVNDFQKGDIAEGYSVSREKKESFPLTVTSAQKNPTAFYLCASSLRVEIVSGNTIYFGEGSWLTVV.